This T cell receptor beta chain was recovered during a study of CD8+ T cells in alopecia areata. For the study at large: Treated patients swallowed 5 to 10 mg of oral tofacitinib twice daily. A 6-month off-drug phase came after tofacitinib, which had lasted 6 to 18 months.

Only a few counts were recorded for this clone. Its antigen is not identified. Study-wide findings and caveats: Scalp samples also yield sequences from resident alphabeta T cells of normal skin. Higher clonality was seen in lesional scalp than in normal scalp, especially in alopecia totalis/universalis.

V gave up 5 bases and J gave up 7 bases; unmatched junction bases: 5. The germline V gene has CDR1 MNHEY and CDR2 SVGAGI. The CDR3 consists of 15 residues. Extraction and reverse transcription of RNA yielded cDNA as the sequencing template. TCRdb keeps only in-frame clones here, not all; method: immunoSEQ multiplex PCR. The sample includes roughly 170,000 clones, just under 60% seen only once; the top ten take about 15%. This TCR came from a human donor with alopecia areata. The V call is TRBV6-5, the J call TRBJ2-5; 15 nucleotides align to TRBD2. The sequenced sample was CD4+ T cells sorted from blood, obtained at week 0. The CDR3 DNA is TGTGCCAGCAGTACCCCGGGACTAGCGGGGGGGACCCAGTACTTC. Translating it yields CASSTPGLAGGTQYF.